The clone carrying this TCR beta chain has a handful of counts. The data derive from a study of identical twins. The CDR3 covers 14 residues. V lost 3 bases and J lost 3, with 12 bases in between. The germline gives CDR1 SGHTA, CDR2 FQGNSA. TCRdb reprocessed the 5' RACE reads with MiXCR, giving one entry per CDR3 protein. The data show 200,000 to 250,000 distinct CDR3 sequences, approximately 7.1% seen once. These data were also filed under a second study, of T cells expressing NK-cell markers. That study adds: The authors sequenced eight donors, of whom seven were HCMV-seropositive and one was seronegative.

The TCR comes from a young woman in good health. The sequenced sample consisted of CD8+ T cells sorted from blood. This chain links TRBV7-2 with TRBJ2-7; D is perhaps TRBD2 (6 bases). CDR3 residues: CASSLPGLNYEQYF. The DNA of the CDR3 is TGTGCCAGCAGCTTGCCGGGACTTAACTACGAGCAGTACTTC.